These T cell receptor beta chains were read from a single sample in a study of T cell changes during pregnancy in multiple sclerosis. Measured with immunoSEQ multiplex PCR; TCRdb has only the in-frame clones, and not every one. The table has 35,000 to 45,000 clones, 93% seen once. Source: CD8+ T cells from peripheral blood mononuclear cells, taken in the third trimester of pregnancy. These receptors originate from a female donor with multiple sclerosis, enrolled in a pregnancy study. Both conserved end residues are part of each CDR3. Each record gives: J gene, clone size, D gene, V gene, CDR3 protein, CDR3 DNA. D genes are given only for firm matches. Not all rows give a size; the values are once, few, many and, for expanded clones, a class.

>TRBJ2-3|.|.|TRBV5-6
CASSSGTDTQYF
TGTGCCAGCAGCTCGGGCACAGATACGCAGTATTTT
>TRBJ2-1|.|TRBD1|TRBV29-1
CSVRDRGFDNEQFF
TGCAGCGTTCGGGACAGGGGATTCGACAATGAGCAGTTCTTC
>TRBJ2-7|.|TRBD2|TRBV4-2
CASSPGTSGTYEQYF
TGTGCCAGCAGCCCCGGGACTAGCGGGACCTACGAGCAGTACTTC
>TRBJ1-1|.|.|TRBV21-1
CASSTLAPGRDTEAFF
TGTGCCAGCAGCACCCTAGCCCCTGGACGGGACACTGAAGCTTTCTTT
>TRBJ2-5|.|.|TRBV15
CATSTELDQETQYF
TGTGCCACCAGCACCGAACTAGACCAAGAGACCCAGTACTTC
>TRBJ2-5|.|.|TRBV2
CASLGGRGGETQYF
TGTGCCAGCCTCGGTGGCAGGGGTGGGGAGACCCAGTACTTC
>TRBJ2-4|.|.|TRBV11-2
CASSATGIENIQYF
TGTGCCAGCAGCGCGACGGGGATTGAGAACATTCAGTACTTC
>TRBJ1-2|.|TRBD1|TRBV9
CASSLGTGVGGYTF
TGTGCCAGCAGCTTGGGGACAGGGGTAGGTGGCTACACCTTC
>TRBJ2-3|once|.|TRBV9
CASSAPSRGGTDTQYF
TGTGCCAGCAGCGCCCCGTCTAGAGGTGGTACAGATACGCAGTATTTT
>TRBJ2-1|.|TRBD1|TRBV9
CASSGQTGVSYNEQFF
TGTGCCAGCAGCGGACAAACAGGGGTCTCCTACAATGAGCAGTTCTTC
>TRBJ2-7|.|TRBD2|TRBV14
CASGGLETDEQYF
TGTGCCAGCGGGGGACTAGAAACCGACGAGCAGTACTTC
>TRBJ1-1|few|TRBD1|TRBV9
CASSVGDSLRTEAFF
TGTGCCAGCAGCGTAGGGGACAGTCTTCGCACTGAAGCTTTCTTT
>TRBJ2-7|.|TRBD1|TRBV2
CATLGQGYEQYF
TGTGCCACGTTGGGACAGGGTTACGAGCAGTACTTC
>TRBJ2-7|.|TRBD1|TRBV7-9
CASSTLRGGQSYEQYF
TGTGCCAGCAGCACCCTCCGTGGGGGACAGTCCTACGAGCAGTACTTC
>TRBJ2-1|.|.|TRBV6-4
CASSDETRNNEQFF
TGTGCCAGCAGTGACGAGACAAGGAACAATGAGCAGTTCTTC
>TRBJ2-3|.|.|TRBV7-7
CASSPSLEGPSTDTQYF
TGTGCTAGCAGCCCCTCTTTGGAGGGCCCTAGCACAGATACGCAGTATTTT
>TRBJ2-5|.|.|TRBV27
CASSHQPTGRQETQYF
TGTGCCAGCAGCCACCAGCCGACAGGGAGGCAAGAGACCCAGTACTTC
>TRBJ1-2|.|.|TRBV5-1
CASSLDTLNYGYTF
TGCGCCAGCAGCCTGGACACCCTTAACTATGGCTACACCTTC
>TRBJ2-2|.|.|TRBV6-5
CASSYSSTGELFF
TGTGCCAGCAGTTACTCTAGTACCGGGGAGCTGTTTTTT
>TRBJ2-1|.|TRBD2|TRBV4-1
CASSQDWTSVYNEQFF
TGCGCCAGCAGCCAAGACTGGACTAGCGTTTACAATGAGCAGTTCTTC
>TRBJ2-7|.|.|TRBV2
CASTRMGREQYF
TGTGCCAGCACCCGAATGGGGCGTGAGCAGTACTTC
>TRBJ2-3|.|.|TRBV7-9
CATFRGDTQYF
TGTGCCACCTTTCGCGGGGATACGCAGTATTTT
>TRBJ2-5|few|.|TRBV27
CASSEGVGETQYF
TGTGCCAGCAGTGAGGGGGTAGGAGAGACCCAGTACTTC
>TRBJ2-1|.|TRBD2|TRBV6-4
CASSLTSGGYNEQFF
TGTGCCAGCAGTCTGACTAGCGGGGGGTACAATGAGCAGTTCTTC
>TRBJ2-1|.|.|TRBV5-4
CASSYSSNEQFF
TGTGCCAGCAGCTACAGCAGCAATGAGCAGTTCTTC
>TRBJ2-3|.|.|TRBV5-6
CASSRGSSTDTQYF
TGTGCCAGCAGCCGCGGCAGTAGCACAGATACGCAGTATTTT
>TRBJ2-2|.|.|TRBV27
CASRNAGTTGELFF
TGTGCCAGCCGGAATGCGGGGACCACCGGGGAGCTGTTTTTT
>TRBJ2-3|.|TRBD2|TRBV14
CASSLAGGGTQYF
TGTGCCAGCAGCCTAGCGGGGGGGGGTACGCAGTATTTT
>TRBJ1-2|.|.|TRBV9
CASSVDLSYNYGYTF
TGTGCCAGCAGCGTAGATTTATCCTATAACTATGGCTACACCTTC
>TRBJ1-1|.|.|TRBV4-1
CASSQAPHDRVGTEAFF
TGCGCCAGCAGCCAAGCCCCCCATGACCGGGTTGGCACTGAAGCTTTCTTT
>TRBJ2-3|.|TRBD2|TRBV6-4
CASSDKAGGPDTQYF
TGTGCCAGCAGTGACAAAGCGGGGGGGCCAGATACGCAGTATTTT
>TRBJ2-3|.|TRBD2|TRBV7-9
CASSPGTRSTDTQYF
TGTGCCAGCAGCCCAGGGACTAGAAGCACAGATACGCAGTATTTT
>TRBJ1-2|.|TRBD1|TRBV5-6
CASSPGTGNYGYTF
TGTGCCAGCAGCCCCGGGACAGGGAACTATGGCTACACCTTC
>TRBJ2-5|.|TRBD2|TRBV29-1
CSVDNGLAKETQYF
TGCAGCGTTGACAATGGACTAGCGAAAGAGACCCAGTACTTC
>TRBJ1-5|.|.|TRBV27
CASTSGNQPQHF
TGTGCCAGCACCTCGGGCAATCAGCCCCAGCATTTT
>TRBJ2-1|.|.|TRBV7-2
CASSLGPPNEQFF
TGTGCCAGCAGCTTAGGGCCCCCCAATGAGCAGTTCTTC
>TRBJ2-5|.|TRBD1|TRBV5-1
CASSLAGTGGQTQYF
TGCGCCAGCAGCTTGGCCGGGACAGGGGGCCAGACCCAGTACTTC
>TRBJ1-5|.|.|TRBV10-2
CASSETRSINQPQHF
TGCGCCAGCAGTGAAACGCGGAGCATCAATCAGCCCCAGCATTTT
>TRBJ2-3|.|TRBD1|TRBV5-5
CASRTQTRDRAGTDTQYF
TGTGCCAGCAGAACCCAGACCCGGGACAGGGCCGGCACAGATACGCAGTATTTT
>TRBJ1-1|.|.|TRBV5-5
CASSSQGLNTEAFF
TGTGCCAGCAGCTCGCAGGGCTTGAACACTGAAGCTTTCTTT
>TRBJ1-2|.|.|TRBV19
CASSFPQGYGYTF
TGTGCCAGTAGTTTCCCCCAGGGGTATGGCTACACCTTC
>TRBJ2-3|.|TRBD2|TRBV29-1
CSALEGRGGLTDTDTQYF
TGCAGCGCCCTTGAGGGGCGGGGGGGCCTAACAGACACAGATACGCAGTATTTT
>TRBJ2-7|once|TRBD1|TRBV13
CASSLGQGAWEQYF
TGTGCCAGCAGCTTAGGACAGGGGGCTTGGGAGCAGTACTTC
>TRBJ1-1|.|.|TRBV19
CASSSVEGWRNTEAFF
TGTGCCAGTAGCTCAGTGGAGGGCTGGAGGAACACTGAAGCTTTCTTT
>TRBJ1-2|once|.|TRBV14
CASSQVRFQGRVYGYTF
TGTGCCAGCAGCCAAGTCCGGTTTCAGGGTCGAGTCTATGGCTACACCTTC
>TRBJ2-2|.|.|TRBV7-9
CASIRGTGELFF
TGTGCCAGCATCCGGGGGACCGGGGAGCTGTTTTTT